This T cell receptor beta chain appears in the sequencing data of a study of blood T cell repertoires in COVID-19. The CDR3 extends over 14 amino acids. The germline gives CDR1 SNHLY, CDR2 FYNNEI. V was cut by 2 bases and J by 8 bases, with 10 bases left in between. Assay used: immunoSEQ multiplex PCR; TCRdb lists only in-frame clones, some missing. The sample records 75,000 to 90,000 clones, 85% being singletons. The material sequenced was peripheral blood. The chain links TRBV2 to TRBJ1-6, with D maybe TRBD1 (6 bases). The source of this sequence is a man older than 75 with active or convalescent COVID-19. The CDR3 sequence: CASSELAGDSPLHF. The CDR3 DNA follows: TGTGCCAGCAGTGAATTGGCAGGGGATTCACCCCTCCACTTT.